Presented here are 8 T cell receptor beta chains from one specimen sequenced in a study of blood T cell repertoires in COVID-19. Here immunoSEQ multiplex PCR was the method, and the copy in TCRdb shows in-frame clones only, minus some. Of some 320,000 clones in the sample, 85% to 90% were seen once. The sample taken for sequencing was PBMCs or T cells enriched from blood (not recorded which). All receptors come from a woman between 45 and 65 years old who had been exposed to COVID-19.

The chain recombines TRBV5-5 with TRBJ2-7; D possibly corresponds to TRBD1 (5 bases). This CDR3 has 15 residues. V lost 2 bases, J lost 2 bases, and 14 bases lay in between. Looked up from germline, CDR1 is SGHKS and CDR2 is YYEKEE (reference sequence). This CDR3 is CASSFQGPPTYEQYF. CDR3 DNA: TGTGCCAGCAGCTTCCAGGGTCCCCCTACCTACGAGCAGTACTTC.

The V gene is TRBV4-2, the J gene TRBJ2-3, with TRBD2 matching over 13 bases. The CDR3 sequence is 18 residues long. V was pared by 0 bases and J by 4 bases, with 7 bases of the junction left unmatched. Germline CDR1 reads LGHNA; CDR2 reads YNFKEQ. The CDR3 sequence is CASSQDPLGTSGADTQYF. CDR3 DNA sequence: TGTGCCAGCAGCCAAGATCCCTTAGGGACTAGCGGGGCAGATACGCAGTATTTT.

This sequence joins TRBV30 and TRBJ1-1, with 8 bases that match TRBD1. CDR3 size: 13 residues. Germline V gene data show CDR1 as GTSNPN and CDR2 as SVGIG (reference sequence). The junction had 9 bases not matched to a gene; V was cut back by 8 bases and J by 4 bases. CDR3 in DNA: TGTGCCGCGGGGCAGGGGGCAGGCACTGAAGCTTTCTTT. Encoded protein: CAAGQGAGTEAFF.

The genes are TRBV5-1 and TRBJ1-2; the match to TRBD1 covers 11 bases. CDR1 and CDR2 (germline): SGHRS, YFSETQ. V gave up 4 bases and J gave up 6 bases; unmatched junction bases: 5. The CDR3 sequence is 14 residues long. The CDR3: CASSGGQGANGYTF. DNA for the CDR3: TGCGCCAGCAGCGGCGGACAGGGGGCGAATGGCTACACCTTC.

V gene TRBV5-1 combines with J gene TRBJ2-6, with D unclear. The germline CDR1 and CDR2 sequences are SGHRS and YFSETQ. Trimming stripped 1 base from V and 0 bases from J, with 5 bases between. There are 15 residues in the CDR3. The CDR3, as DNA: TGCGCCAGCAGCTTGCAGGTCTCTGGGGCCAACGTCCTGACTTTC. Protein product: CASSLQVSGANVLTF.

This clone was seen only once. CDR3 nucleotides: TGTGCCAGCAGTGATGGGACAGGGCTCAATCAGCCCCAGCATTTT. Translation: CASSDGTGLNQPQHF. The chain couples TRBV2 to TRBJ1-5; 9 bases are shared with TRBD1. V shed 3 bases and J 3 bases; nucleotides not matched to a gene: 3. CDR1 and CDR2 from the germline V gene are SNHLY and FYNNEI. The CDR3 contains 15 residues.

The CDR3 sequence is CASTRDTGGGEQYF. The CDR3 DNA is TGTGCCAGCACCAGGGACACGGGAGGGGGCGAGCAGTACTTC. This chain uses TRBV2 with TRBJ2-7, with 8 bases identical to TRBD2. The germline CDR1 and CDR2 sequences are SNHLY and FYNNEI. This CDR3 region has 14 residues. Losses at the gene ends were 7 bases for V and 6 bases for J; bases not matched to a gene: 11.

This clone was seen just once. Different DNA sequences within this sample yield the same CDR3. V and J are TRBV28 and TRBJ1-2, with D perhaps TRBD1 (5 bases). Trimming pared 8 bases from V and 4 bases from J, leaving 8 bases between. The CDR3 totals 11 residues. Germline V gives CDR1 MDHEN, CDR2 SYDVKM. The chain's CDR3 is CASSGGYGYTF. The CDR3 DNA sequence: TGTGCCAGCTCCGGGGGCTATGGCTACACCTTC.